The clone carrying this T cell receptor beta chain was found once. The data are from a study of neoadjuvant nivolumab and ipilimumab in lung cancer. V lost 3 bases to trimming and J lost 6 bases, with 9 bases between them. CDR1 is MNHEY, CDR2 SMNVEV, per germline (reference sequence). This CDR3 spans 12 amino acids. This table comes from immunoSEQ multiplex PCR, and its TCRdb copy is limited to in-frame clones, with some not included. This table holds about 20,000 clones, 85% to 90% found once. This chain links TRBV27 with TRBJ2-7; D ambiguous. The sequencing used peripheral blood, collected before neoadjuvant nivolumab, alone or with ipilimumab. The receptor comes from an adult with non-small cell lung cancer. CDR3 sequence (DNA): TGTGCCAGCAGTTTTTCGGCTGGCGAGCAGTACTTC. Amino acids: CASSFSAGEQYF.